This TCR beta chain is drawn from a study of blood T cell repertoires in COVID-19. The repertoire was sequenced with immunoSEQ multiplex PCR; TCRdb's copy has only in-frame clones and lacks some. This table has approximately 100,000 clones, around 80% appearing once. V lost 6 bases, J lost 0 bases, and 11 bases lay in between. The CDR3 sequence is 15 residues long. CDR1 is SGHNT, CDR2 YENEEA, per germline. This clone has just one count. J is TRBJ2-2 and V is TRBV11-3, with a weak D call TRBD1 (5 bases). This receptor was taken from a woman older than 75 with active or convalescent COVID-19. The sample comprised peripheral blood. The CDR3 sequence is CASRSRGTNTGELFF. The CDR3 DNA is TGTGCCAGCAGGTCTAGGGGTACGAACACCGGGGAGCTGTTTTTT.